Sequencing of this TCR beta chain was carried out in a study of OX40 agonist ivuxolimab in advanced cancers. The assay was immunoSEQ multiplex PCR, and TCRdb's table has in-frame clones only and misses some. The top ten clones hold about 25% of a sample with 19,000 or so clones, 87% of them seen once. Germline V gene data show CDR1 as MNHEY and CDR2 as SMNVEV (reference sequence). Trimming shortened V by 5 bases and J by 4 bases, and 7 bases separated the two germline ends. This CDR3 is 12 amino acids long. Regarding this clone: Antigen: not known.

The study's findings and limits: In the 0.1 to 3.0 mg/kg range, CD4+ and CD8+ blood T cells had expanded clonally by week 6.

This receptor was identified in an adult with an advanced solid tumor such as melanoma, head and neck, liver or kidney cancer. The chain is built from TRBV27 and TRBJ2-3; D remains ambiguous. Sequenced material: CD4+ or CD8+ T cells sorted from blood, taken in a trial of the OX40 agonist ivuxolimab. The CDR3 protein is CASSPLSDTQYF. In nucleotides, the CDR3 is TGTGCCAGCAGTCCATTATCAGATACGCAGTATTTT.